Presented here are 27 T cell receptor beta chains from one specimen sequenced in a study of cytomegalovirus exposure and HLA in healthy donors (dated by TCRdb to 2017 to 2019). Library prep was done by the immunoSEQ multiplex PCR assay. Entries here come from immuneACCESS through TCRdb and include only in-frame sequences with V and J called. Some clones fail to appear in such tables; in the studies checked, an unresolved V gene covers under half of the shortfall, and the cause of the remainder is unknown. In all, the sample holds 200,000 to 250,000 clones, and roughly 91% of those were seen once. The ten largest account for 2% of the sample. Source material: PBMCs. The receptors shown here come from a woman aged 18-30 years in good health and CMV-seropositive.

The chain recombines TRBV5-1 with TRBJ1-2; 8 positions match TRBD1. The V and J ends lost 0 bases and 8 bases, in that order; junction bases with no gene match: 6. There are 14 residues in the CDR3. CDR1 and CDR2 (germline): SGHRS, YFSETQ. In DNA form, the CDR3 reads TGCGCCAGCAGCTTGGGACAGGGGCTGGAGGGCTACACCTTC. Translated: CASSLGQGLEGYTF.

The rearrangement uses TRBV21-1 and TRBJ1-5; the D call in the table, TRBD1, was not verified against the DNA. TRBV21-1 is given as a pseudogene. The CDR3 extends over 15 amino acids. The CDR3 region has the DNA TGTGCCAGCAGCCACGACACAGGTGGCAATCAGCCCCAGCATTTT. This translates into CASSHDTGGNQPQHF.

This chain uses TRBV5-1 with TRBJ1-1; 8 positions agree with TRBD1. Germline lookup yields CDR1 SGHRS and CDR2 YFSETQ. V dropped 4 bases and J dropped 4; count of bases not matched to a gene: 12. This CDR3 spans 16 amino acids. The CDR3 sequence: CASSPTGQAYPTEAFF. DNA for the CDR3: TGCGCCAGCAGCCCGACGGGACAGGCCTACCCCACTGAAGCTTTCTTT.

Notes on this clone: Other DNA sequences in this sample translate to the same CDR3. The chain has TRBV29-1 and TRBJ1-1; weak D call: TRBD1 (5 bases). There are 12 residues in the CDR3. The V and J ends lost 5 bases and 1 base respectively, with 8 bases between them. Germline assignment: CDR1 SQVTM and CDR2 ANQGSEA. The CDR3 here is CSVRGGNTEAFF. For the CDR3, the DNA is TGCAGCGTTCGGGGGGGGAACACTGAAGCTTTCTTT.

The chain employs TRBV19 and TRBJ2-6; D possibly corresponds to TRBD1 (5 bases). Germline loops: CDR1 LNHDA, CDR2 SQIVND (reference sequence). The CDR3 loop spans 18 amino acids. V was trimmed by 4 bases and J by 2 bases, leaving 18 bases between them. CDR3: CASSKVPRVGTGANVLTF. The CDR3 nucleotides read TGTGCCAGTAGTAAAGTACCCAGGGTAGGGACTGGGGCCAACGTCCTGACTTTC.

V gene TRBV15 combines with J gene TRBJ2-7; 8 bases fit TRBD1. V dropped 2 bases and J dropped 0; count of bases not matched to a gene: 3. This CDR3 has 15 amino acids. CDR1 and CDR2 from the germline V gene are LNHNV and YYDKDF (reference sequence). DNA for the CDR3: TGTGCCACCAGCAGACCTGGACAGGGCTCCTACGAGCAGTACTTC. It codes for CATSRPGQGSYEQYF. The variable domain in full, with the rest retrieved from reference TRBV15 and TRBJ2-7, is DAMVIQNPRYQVTQFGKPVTLSCSQTLNHNVMYWYQQKSSQAPKLLFHYYDKDFNNEADTPDNFQSRRPNTSFCFLDIRSPGLGDTAMYLCATSRPGQGSYEQYFGPGTRLTVT.

The V gene is TRBV28, the J gene TRBJ2-3; weak D call: TRBD2 (5 bases). The CDR3 spans 10 residues. Germline CDR1 is MDHEN and CDR2 is SYDVKM. Trimming shortened V by 7 bases and J by 9 bases, and 8 bases separated the two germline ends. The CDR3 is CASTGGTQYF. Here the CDR3 DNA reads TGTGCCAGCACCGGAGGCACGCAGTATTTT.

The V call is TRBV29-1, the J call TRBJ2-2; maybe TRBD2 (5 bases). CDR3 size: 15 residues. The germline CDR1 and CDR2 sequences are SQVTM and ANQGSEA. V lost 6 bases and J lost 7, with 21 bases in between. This CDR3 is CSVLGLSVEFGELFF. Written as DNA, the CDR3 is TGCAGCGTCCTAGGACTGTCCGTTGAGTTCGGGGAGCTGTTTTTT.

Turning to this clone: A read error may produce the germline difference seen at one junction end. The rearrangement joins TRBV27 to TRBJ2-1; 10 positions match TRBD1. The CDR3 contains 16 residues. Germline CDR1 and CDR2: MNHEY and SMNVEV (reference sequence). The CDR3 DNA reads TGTGCCAGCAGTCCATACGGAGGGGTCTGGACAGGGGGTGGAGTCTTC. Translation gives CASSPYGGVWTGGGVF.

The chain is built from TRBV5-1 and TRBJ2-1, with D possibly TRBD1 on 6 matching bases. This CDR3 region has 17 residues. V gave up 0 bases and J gave up 4 bases, with 17 bases separating them. Germline CDR1 reads SGHRS; CDR2 reads YFSETQ. CDR3 sequence: CASSLGQTGYQYNEQFF. Written as DNA, the CDR3 is TGCGCCAGCAGCTTGGGGCAGACAGGCTACCAATACAATGAGCAGTTCTTC.

The V gene is TRBV9, the J gene TRBJ2-3; 7 positions match TRBD1. The germline gives CDR1 SGDLS, CDR2 YYNGEE. The trim removed 0 bases at V and 6 bases at J, leaving 7 bases unmatched. The CDR3 spans 15 residues. The CDR3 nucleotides read TGTGCCAGCAGCGTAGAGGGGGCAGGGGTTGATACGCAGTATTTT. Translating it yields CASSVEGAGVDTQYF. The variable domain in full, with the rest retrieved from reference TRBV9 and TRBJ2-3, is DSGVTQTPKHLITATGQRVTLRCSPRSGDLSVYWYQQSLDQGLQFLIQYYNGEERAKGNILERFSAQQFPDLHSELNLSSLELGDSALYFCASSVEGAGVDTQYFGPGTRLTVL.

The rearrangement links TRBV28 to TRBJ2-1; D not certain. Trimming stripped 6 bases from V and 8 bases from J, with 14 bases between. The CDR3 sequence is 13 residues long. Germline CDR1 reads MDHEN; CDR2 reads SYDVKM. CDR3 in amino acids: CASSPFREDEQFF. The DNA of the CDR3 is TGTGCCAGCAGCCCCTTTCGAGAAGATGAGCAGTTCTTC.

The genes are TRBV7-8 and TRBJ2-2, with D maybe TRBD2 (6 bases). The CDR3 totals 17 residues. Germline assignment: CDR1 SGHVS and CDR2 FQNEAQ. V lost 3 bases and J lost 5, with 19 bases in between. The CDR3 loop is CASSLRRGGMKTGELFF. CDR3 in DNA: TGTGCCAGCAGCTTGCGGAGGGGCGGAATGAAAACCGGGGAGCTGTTTTTT.

The chain uses TRBV6-5 and TRBJ1-1; D is undetermined. This CDR3 is 12 amino acids long. Trimming took off 2 bases at V and 7 bases at J, with 8 bases between the two ends. Germline V gene sequence: CDR1 MNHEY, CDR2 SVGAGI. DNA of the CDR3: TGTGCCAGCAGTTACGCCGGGAGTGAAGCTTTCTTT. Translation: CASSYAGSEAFF.

This chain joins TRBV5-8 and TRBJ2-1; 9 nucleotides agree with TRBD1. The CDR3 is 15 amino acids. Trimming removed 7 bases from V and 8 bases from J; junction bases left unmatched: 13. The germline CDR1 and CDR2 sequences are SGHTS and YDEGEE. DNA of the CDR3: TGTGCCAGCGGACCTTGGACAGGGGAGGGCCATGAGCAGTTCTTC. Translated: CASGPWTGEGHEQFF. Supplemented by reference TRBV5-8 and TRBJ2-1, the full variable domain reads EAGVTQSPTHLIKTRGQQATLRCSPISGHTSVYWYQQALGLGLQFLLWYDEGEERNRGNFPPRFSGRQFPNYSSELNVNALELEDSALYLCASGPWTGEGHEQFFGPGTRLTVL.

The V and J genes are TRBV7-9 and TRBJ2-3; D is uncertain. Trimming pared 5 bases from V and 5 bases from J, leaving 14 bases between. CDR1 and CDR2 from the germline V gene are SEHNR and FQNEAQ (reference sequence). This CDR3 contains 14 residues. CDR3 sequence (DNA): TGTGCCAGCAGCCCGCAGTCCCTAGGAGATACGCAGTATTTT. This sequence encodes CASSPQSLGDTQYF. The full variable domain, its missing parts supplied by reference TRBV7-9 and TRBJ2-3, is DTGVSQNPRHKITKRGQNVTFRCDPISEHNRLYWYRQTLGQGPEFLTYFQNEAQLEKSRLLSDRFSAERPKGSFSTLEIQRTEQGDSAMYLCASSPQSLGDTQYFGPGTRLTVL.

Turning to this clone: The sample contains more than one DNA sequence encoding this CDR3. The chain is built from TRBV27 and TRBJ2-2; tentative D call: TRBD1 (6 bases). Trimming removed 5 bases at V and 5 bases at J, with 9 bases between. The germline V gene has CDR1 MNHEY and CDR2 SMNVEV (reference sequence). The CDR3 sequence is 13 residues long. The CDR3 reads CASSPTGTGELFF. Here the CDR3 DNA reads TGTGCCAGCAGTCCCACAGGGACCGGGGAGCTGTTTTTT.

The V call is TRBV7-9, the J call TRBJ2-3, with TRBD2 identical over 9 bases. V shed 5 bases, J shed 2 bases, and the junction held 5 bases outside the gene matches. The CDR3 is 15 amino acids. The germline gives CDR1 SEHNR, CDR2 FQNEAQ (reference sequence). As DNA, the CDR3 is TGTGCCAGCAGCCCATCTAGCGGGATCACAGATACGCAGTATTTT. Its protein is CASSPSSGITDTQYF. Full variable domain (missing parts from reference TRBV7-9 and TRBJ2-3): DTGVSQNPRHKITKRGQNVTFRCDPISEHNRLYWYRQTLGQGPEFLTYFQNEAQLEKSRLLSDRFSAERPKGSFSTLEIQRTEQGDSAMYLCASSPSSGITDTQYFGPGTRLTVL.

This chain connects TRBV7-9 to TRBJ2-7; perhaps TRBD1 as D (6 bases). Germline-derived CDR1 and CDR2 are SEHNR and FQNEAQ (reference sequence). CDR3 length: 15 amino acids. V lost 1 base and J 4 bases, leaving 14 bases between the germline ends. The CDR3 spells CASSLEYQGIYEQYF. Here the CDR3 DNA reads TGTGCCAGCAGCTTAGAATACCAGGGGATATACGAGCAGTACTTC.

CDR3 loop: CASSPPSGVGETQYF. For the CDR3, the DNA is TGTGCCAGCAGCCCCCCATCGGGAGTAGGAGAGACCCAGTACTTC. The chain couples TRBV7-6 to TRBJ2-5, with TRBD2 as a possible D gene (6 bases). The V gene lost 5 bases and the J gene lost 4 bases, with 17 bases spanning the gap. The germline gives CDR1 SGHVS, CDR2 FNYEAQ. The CDR3 extends over 15 amino acids.

The genes are TRBV2 and TRBJ2-1; D gene unclear. Trimming removed 2 bases from V and 8 bases from J, with 4 bases in between. The CDR3 length is 11 residues. Germline V CDR1 and CDR2: SNHLY, FYNNEI. The CDR3 region is CASSERDEQFF. CDR3 nucleotide sequence: TGTGCCAGCAGTGAACGGGATGAGCAGTTCTTC.

This chain joins TRBV28 and TRBJ2-7; D might be TRBD2 (6 bases). From germline, CDR1 is MDHEN and CDR2 SYDVKM. The CDR3 has 15 amino acids. The ends were cut back, 10 bases at V and 0 bases at J, with 19 bases in the middle. The CDR3 region is CATLRERVVSYEQYF. The DNA for the CDR3 is TGTGCCACTTTAAGGGAGCGGGTTGTCTCCTACGAGCAGTACTTC.

CDR3 in amino acids: CASSLTRRDTQYF. Written as DNA, the CDR3 is TGTGCCAGCAGCTTAACCCGCAGGGATACGCAGTATTTT. This chain links TRBV7-3 with TRBJ2-3; unclear D gene. The CDR3 spans 13 residues. The V and J ends lost 0 bases and 6 bases respectively, with 7 bases between them. Germline V gene data show CDR1 as SGHTA and CDR2 as FQGTGA.

J is TRBJ1-1 and V is TRBV30; D might be TRBD1 (5 bases). The CDR3 covers 11 residues. The germline V and J ends were trimmed by 8 bases and 5 bases, with 12 bases remaining between them. The germline gives CDR1 GTSNPN, CDR2 SVGIG (reference sequence). DNA of the CDR3: TGTGCCGGGCTTGGGGGGACTGAAGCTTTCTTT. Protein sequence: CAGLGGTEAFF.

This clone was detected only once. J is TRBJ2-7 and V is TRBV4-2; D may be TRBD1 (6 bases). The CDR3 extends over 16 amino acids. Germline V lookup: CDR1 LGHNA, CDR2 YNFKEQ. Trimming pared 0 bases from V and 3 bases from J, leaving 15 bases between. The chain's CDR3 is CASSQEQGSLGYEQYF. The CDR3 DNA is TGTGCCAGCAGCCAAGAACAGGGCTCCTTAGGCTACGAGCAGTACTTC.

The chain joins TRBV27 to TRBJ1-5; D is ambiguous. The CDR3 is made up of 14 amino acids. The V end was cut by 6 bases, the J end by 3 bases, with 12 bases between. From germline, CDR1 is MNHEY and CDR2 SMNVEV (reference sequence). As DNA, the CDR3 is TGTGCCAGCAGCCCGGAGGGAAACAATCAGCCCCAGCATTTT. Translated, it gives CASSPEGNNQPQHF.

The chain links TRBV30 to TRBJ1-2, with 9 bases identical to TRBD1. The CDR3 runs 14 residues. Germline V lookup: CDR1 GTSNPN, CDR2 SVGIG (reference sequence). V shed 1 base, J shed 4 bases, and the junction held 4 bases outside the gene matches. Here the CDR3 reads CAWSGTGVIYGYTF. The CDR3, as DNA: TGTGCCTGGAGTGGGACAGGGGTCATCTATGGCTACACCTTC.